This TCR beta chain emerged from a study of identical twins. cDNA carried unique molecular identifiers, and a universal primer site was added by template switching. Each CDR3 protein gets one entry after TCRdb re-called the 5' RACE reads with MiXCR. The data hold approximately 300,000 distinct CDR3 sequences, with around 9.7% observed a single time. The sample holds many counts of this clonotype. The CDR3 loop spans 13 amino acids. V was cut by 4 bases and J by 7 bases, with 7 bases left in between. Germline V gives CDR1 KGHDR, CDR2 SFDVKD. This sample also belongs to another study, concerning yellow fever vaccine responses in identical twins.

The sequencing sample was made of CD8+ T cells sorted from blood. The V call is TRBV24-1, the J call TRBJ1-6, with a tentative D call TRBD1 (5 bases). This TCR was recovered from a woman between 18 and 29 years old in good health. CDR3 DNA sequence: TGTGCCACCAGTGAGGGGGGGAATTCACCCCTCCACTTT. Encoded protein: CATSEGGNSPLHF.